The clone carrying this T cell receptor (beta chain) appeared many times. The time point is: newly diagnosed GD, antithyroid drugs for less than 3 months. PBMC-extracted RNA yielded the TCR library. CDR1 is SEHNR and CDR2 is FQNEAQ in the germline V gene (reference sequence). The junction had 9 bases not matched to a gene; V was cut back by 7 bases and J by 3 bases. CDR3 length equals 15 residues. Arm-PCR of CDR3 regions and iRepertoire HTBI primers were used to build TCR beta libraries. TCRdb called the multiplex PCR reads again in MiXCR, with one record for every CDR3 protein. Of approximately 560,000 distinct CDR3 sequences in the sample, 16% were seen once. These data originate in a study of regulatory T cells in long-lasting Graves disease. These same data were also listed under a study on T cells in Graves' hyperthyroidism and ophthalmopathy.

Material: peripheral blood mononuclear cells (PBMCs), obtained at new diagnosis, from a patient treated with antithyroid drugs. This clonotype was obtained from a man younger than 30 with Graves disease. The rearrangement uses TRBV7-9 and TRBJ2-7; 10 bases line up with TRBD1. The CDR3, as DNA: TGTGCCAGCACCTCAGGCCGGGACAGGGGCTACGAGCAGTACTTC. Amino acid sequence: CASTSGRDRGYEQYF.